A single sample is the source of the 14 T cell receptor beta chains below, sequenced in a study of T cell responses to AZD1222 COVID-19 vaccine. The assay was immunoSEQ multiplex PCR, and TCRdb's table has in-frame clones only and misses some. This sample has about 180,000 clones, with 85% to 95% found just once. The sample in question was peripheral blood, obtained 28 days after the second dose of the MenACWY control vaccine. These receptors were taken from an adult who received the MenACWY meningococcal vaccine as a control.

This rearrangement joins TRBV6-1 to TRBJ2-2, with D perhaps TRBD1 or TRBD2 (5 bases each). This CDR3 is built from 17 residues. Trimming left V 0 bases short and J 1 base short, with 12 bases between. Germline V lookup: CDR1 MNHNS, CDR2 SASEGT. The CDR3 is CASSEAWGKLNTGELFF. The CDR3 DNA reads TGTGCCAGCAGTGAAGCTTGGGGGAAATTGAACACCGGGGAGCTGTTTTTT.

The chain couples TRBV13 to TRBJ2-3; the D gene is possibly TRBD1 (7 bases). Trimming removed 2 bases at V and 5 bases at J, with 14 bases between. The germline V gene has CDR1 PRHDT and CDR2 FYEKMQ (reference sequence). The CDR3 contains 15 residues. CDR3 DNA: TGTGCCAGCAGCTTATATCAGGGGGGAATAGATACGCAGTATTTT. Translating gives CASSLYQGGIDTQYF.

The rearrangement links TRBV5-1 to TRBJ1-4; no clear D gene. V gave up 0 bases and J gave up 4 bases, with 7 bases separating them. Germline V gene lookup returns CDR1 SGHRS and CDR2 YFSETQ. This CDR3 comprises 14 residues. This chain's CDR3 is CASSLDSLNEKLFF. CDR3 coding DNA: TGCGCCAGCAGCTTGGACAGCCTTAATGAAAAACTGTTTTTT.

This clone was recorded once. The chain carries TRBV28 and TRBJ1-3, with D unresolved. The CDR3 loop spans 15 amino acids. Germline lookup yields CDR1 MDHEN and CDR2 SYDVKM. Trimming shortened V by 4 bases and J by 4 bases, and 14 bases separated the two germline ends. The CDR3 nucleotides read TGTGCCAGCAGTTCCTCCACCGCGGCAGGAAACACCATATATTTT. Residues: CASSSSTAAGNTIYF.

The chain links TRBV5-1 to TRBJ1-2; the D is unclear. Germline CDR1 and CDR2: SGHRS and YFSETQ. The CDR3 is 14 amino acids. V lost 4 bases, J lost 5 bases, and 15 bases lay in between. CDR3 nucleotide sequence: TGCGCCAGCAGCGAGCCTCCAGGTGCTTATGGCTACACCTTC. Amino acid sequence: CASSEPPGAYGYTF.

The V call is TRBV25-1, the J call TRBJ2-7; D remains unclear. Germline CDR1 is MGHDK and CDR2 is SYGVNS. V shed 4 bases and J shed 3 bases, with 7 bases lying between them. The CDR3 loop spans 12 amino acids. The CDR3 DNA reads TGTGCCAGCAGTGCCCAGCGCTACGAGCAGTACTTC. It is translated as CASSAQRYEQYF.

The DNA of the CDR3 is TGTGCCAGTAGTATCGCGGACTGGGGGGACTACTATGGCTACACCTTC. This gives the protein CASSIADWGDYYGYTF. The chain links TRBV19 to TRBJ1-2, with D possibly TRBD1 on 5 matching bases. Deletions cut 3 bases from V and 3 bases from J, with 17 bases between. Germline V gene sequence: CDR1 LNHDA, CDR2 SQIVND (reference sequence). The CDR3 is 16 residues long. The entire variable domain, with the rest obtained from reference TRBV19 and TRBJ1-2, is as follows: DGGITQSPKYLFRKEGQNVTLSCEQNLNHDAMYWYRQDPGQGLRLIYYSQIVNDFQKGDIAEGYSVSREKKESFPLTVTSAQKNPTAFYLCASSIADWGDYYGYTFGSGTRLTVV.

This chain links TRBV30 with TRBJ1-6; D might be TRBD1 (6 bases). CDR1 is GTSNPN and CDR2 is SVGIG in the germline V gene (reference sequence). The germline V and J ends were trimmed by 2 bases and 6 bases, with 14 bases remaining between them. The CDR3 length is 15 residues. The CDR3 nucleotides are TGTGCCTGGAGTCTCGAGGGGGGAATTAATTCACCCCTCCACTTT. It specifies CAWSLEGGINSPLHF.

J is TRBJ1-4 and V is TRBV6-5, with TRBD1 matching 8 bases. The V gene end was trimmed by 4 bases and the J gene end by 4 bases; junction bases not matched to a gene: 5. CDR3 length: 15 amino acids. Looked up from germline, CDR1 is MNHEY and CDR2 is SVGAGI. The CDR3 nucleotides read TGTGCCAGCAGTTCCGGACAGGGATTTAATGAAAAACTGTTTTTT. It is translated as CASSSGQGFNEKLFF.

The genes are TRBV5-1 and TRBJ1-3; possibly TRBD1 for D (5 bases). Germline V gene data show CDR1 as SGHRS and CDR2 as YFSETQ. The CDR3 is 15 amino acids. Trimming removed 0 bases from V and 1 base from J, with 8 bases in between. The CDR3 protein is CASSLEAGSGNTIYF. DNA for the CDR3: TGCGCCAGCAGCTTGGAAGCAGGGTCTGGAAACACCATATATTTT. The whole variable domain, remainder taken from reference TRBV5-1 and TRBJ1-3, is KAGVTQTPRYLIKTRGQQVTLSCSPISGHRSVSWYQQTPGQGLQFLFEYFSETQRNKGNFPGRFSGRQFSNSRSEMNVSTLELGDSALYLCASSLEAGSGNTIYFGEGSWLTVV.

This chain connects TRBV12-5 to TRBJ2-1; D is uncertain. The CDR3 extends over 14 amino acids. Germline V lookup: CDR1 LGHNT, CDR2 FRNRAP. Trimming removed 0 bases from V and 6 bases from J, with 9 bases in between. CDR3: CASGLVPPGNEQFF. The CDR3, as DNA: TGTGCTAGTGGTTTGGTACCCCCGGGCAATGAGCAGTTCTTC.

The chain recombines TRBV19 with TRBJ2-7, with TRBD1 matching 10 bases. In germline, CDR1 is LNHDA, CDR2 SQIVND (reference sequence). The CDR3 extends over 15 amino acids. V lost 11 bases to trimming and J lost 1 base; unmatched junction nucleotides: 11. The CDR3 nucleotides are TGTGCCTCCCGTACGGGACAGGGGTCATCCTACGAGCAGTACTTC. Protein product: CASRTGQGSSYEQYF.

This chain joins TRBV24-1 and TRBJ2-3; D possibly matches TRBD1 or TRBD2 (5 bases each). V dropped 9 bases and J dropped 1 base, with 10 bases sitting between them. CDR1 KGHDR and CDR2 SFDVKD come from the germline V gene. The CDR3 is 13 residues long. The CDR3 DNA reads TGTGCCACCGCAACGGGGCGCACAGATACGCAGTATTTT. Amino acids: CATATGRTDTQYF.

This clone came up a few times. The V and J genes are TRBV5-5 and TRBJ1-1; no clear D. Germline V CDR1 and CDR2: SGHKS, YYEKEE (reference sequence). Trimming cost V 4 bases and J 5 bases, with 15 bases left between them. This CDR3 comprises 14 residues. The CDR3 reads CASSPLGGGTEAFF. The CDR3 DNA sequence: TGTGCCAGCAGCCCCCTCGGAGGAGGGACTGAAGCTTTCTTT.